This T cell receptor (beta chain) originates from a study of identifying expanded T cells in peripheral blood. V dropped 0 bases and J dropped 3 bases, with 9 bases sitting between them. Germline CDR1 and CDR2: SGHNT and YENEEA. The CDR3 extends over 15 amino acids. Method: immunoSEQ multiplex PCR; TCRdb's copy keeps in-frame clones and lacks some. The profile shows approximately 100,000 clones, around nine tenths of them singletons. Of note for this clone: Its antigen is unknown.

Study-level results: Over two and four weeks, about 15 and 18 clones changed, versus around 1.3 between replicates. Clone count variance between roughly 2-week samples rose with total template count.

Healthy donors had no documented immune events, such as infections, while sampled. This receptor was obtained from a person between 18 and 75 years old in good health. The sample was blood. This sequence joins TRBV11-3 and TRBJ2-1, with D uncertain. The CDR3 DNA reads as TGTGCCAGCAGCTTAGAGCGGTGGAACTACAATGAGCAGTTCTTC. This sequence encodes CASSLERWNYNEQFF.